This T cell receptor beta chain was sequenced during a study of blood T cell repertoires in COVID-19. The wider study: Donors in the United States, Italy and Spain gave samples during acute or convalescent COVID-19. Sources were T cells, B-cell-depleted T cells, or PBMCs; the material itself was cDNA or gDNA.

Germline CDR1 reads SGHTS; CDR2 reads YDEGEE. CDR3 length: 14 amino acids. V shed 0 bases and J shed 1 base, with 7 bases lying between them. In the case of this clone: The sample carries other DNA sequences with the same CDR3.

In the source study's methods: Estimates of nucleated cell counts were drawn from the amplification of reference gene primers. TCRdb's copy holds only in-frame clones and misses some; the assay was immunoSEQ multiplex PCR. The V and J calls and clone size are taken from that table; D and trimming were inferred from the DNA. Of 55,000 to 65,000 clones listed, more than 65% are singletons. This chain connects TRBV5-8 to TRBJ1-1; D uncertain. Sequenced sample: peripheral blood. This clonotype originated in a woman between 55 and 75 years old with acute or convalescent COVID-19. CDR3 residues: CASSLGTGNTEAFF. CDR3 nucleotide sequence: TGTGCCAGCAGCTTGGGAACGGGGAACACTGAAGCTTTCTTT.